This passage covers 32 T cell receptor beta chains from one sample sequenced in a study of T cells in localized non-small cell lung cancer (dated by TCRdb to about 2020). Receptor libraries were prepared by the immunoSEQ multiplex PCR assay. Entries here come from immuneACCESS through TCRdb and include only in-frame sequences with V and J called. Some clones fail to appear in such tables; in the studies checked, an unresolved V gene covers under half of the shortfall, and the cause of the remainder is unknown. Counted in this sample were 50,000 to 55,000 clones; around 87% of them appeared once. About 15% of the sample is held by the ten biggest clonotypes. This material consisted of PBMCs, taken before any cancer treatment. The receptor source for this set is a female donor with stage II lung adenocarcinoma.

V usage is TRBV5-1 and J usage is TRBJ1-2, with a tentative D call TRBD1 (5 bases). This CDR3 region has 13 residues. CDR1 is SGHRS, CDR2 YFSETQ, per germline. Trimming removed 3 bases from V and 3 bases from J, with 9 bases in between. CDR3: CASSSQGDYGYTF. CDR3 nucleotide sequence: TGCGCCAGCAGCTCCCAGGGAGACTATGGCTACACCTTC.

The chain couples TRBV6-1 to TRBJ2-6, with 8 bases lining up with TRBD2. This CDR3 has 17 amino acids. Germline values: CDR1 MNHNS, CDR2 SASEGT. With 4 bases clipped from V and 0 bases from J, the junction kept 5 bases outside the gene matches. This CDR3 is CASSVGGGISGANVLTF. The CDR3 DNA reads as TGTGCCAGCAGTGTGGGCGGGGGGATCTCTGGGGCCAACGTCCTGACTTTC.

The chain uses TRBV7-2 and TRBJ2-3, with 11 bases identical to TRBD2. V dropped 1 base and J dropped 4; count of bases not matched to a gene: 7. This CDR3 contains 17 residues. CDR1 is SGHTA and CDR2 is FQGNSA in the germline V gene. Written as DNA, the CDR3 is TGTGCCAGCAGCTTAGAGGTGCTAGCGGGGGGATCAGATACGCAGTATTTT. This encodes CASSLEVLAGGSDTQYF. Using reference TRBV7-2 and TRBJ2-3 for the parts outside the CDR3, the full variable domain is GAGVSQSPSNKVTEKGKDVELRCDPISGHTALYWYRQSLGQGLEFLIYFQGNSAPDKSGLPSDRFSAERTGGSVSTLTIQRTQQEDSAVYLCASSLEVLAGGSDTQYFGPGTRLTVL.

The rearrangement links TRBV5-6 to TRBJ2-5, with TRBD2 matching 16 bases. V trimming: 4 bases; J trimming: 1 base; junction bases outside the gene matches: 7. Germline V gene sequence: CDR1 SGHDT, CDR2 YYEEEE. The CDR3 spans 18 residues. In DNA, the CDR3 is TGTGCCAGCAGCGAGACCGGGACTAGCGGGGGGGCCCAAGAGACCCAGTACTTC. Translated, it gives CASSETGTSGGAQETQYF.

The chain couples TRBV14 to TRBJ2-3; TRBD2 might be the D (7 bases). CDR1 and CDR2 (germline): SGHDN, FVKESK. With 2 bases removed from V and 0 bases from J, the gap between germline ends came to 15 bases. The CDR3 covers 17 residues. The CDR3, as DNA: TGTGCCAGCAGCCAATCGCGGGGGCCAACAAGCACAGATACGCAGTATTTT. It translates to CASSQSRGPTSTDTQYF. Drawing the rest from reference TRBV14 and TRBJ2-3, the complete variable domain is EAGVTQFPSHSVIEKGQTVTLRCDPISGHDNLYWYRRVMGKEIKFLLHFVKESKQDESGMPNNRFLAERTGGTYSTLKVQPAELEDSGVYFCASSQSRGPTSTDTQYFGPGTRLTVL.

J is TRBJ2-3 and V is TRBV5-3; 13 bases are a match to TRBD2. TRBV5-3 qualifies as an ORF whose function is uncertain. Germline trimming cut 4 bases from V and 3 bases from J; bases unmatched to any gene: 14. The CDR3 is 19 residues long. DNA for the CDR3: TGTGCCAGAAGCCGGGGACTAGCGGGGCAATCCCCCCGGACAGATACGCAGTATTTT. Protein product: CARSRGLAGQSPRTDTQYF.

Only one count was recorded for this clone. The V and J genes are TRBV12-5 and TRBJ2-5, with 10 bases lining up with TRBD2. Germline V gene sequence: CDR1 LGHNT, CDR2 FRNRAP. The CDR3 length is 13 residues. The V gene end was trimmed by 6 bases and the J gene end by 13 bases; junction bases not matched to a gene: 11. CDR3 coding DNA: TGTGCTAGTGGCCCCAGCGGGGGGGCTAAGTGGTACTTC. The encoded protein is CASGPSGGAKWYF.

This clone was counted only a few times. The rearrangement joins TRBV5-1 to TRBJ2-3; a possible D gene is TRBD2 (6 bases). The CDR3 has 15 amino acids. V was pared by 1 base and J by 5 bases, with 14 bases between. Germline loops: CDR1 SGHRS, CDR2 YFSETQ. CDR3 in DNA: TGCGCCAGCAGCTTGCAGGCTAGCGATGGAGATACGCAGTATTTT. Translation gives CASSLQASDGDTQYF.

The V and J genes are TRBV19 and TRBJ1-2, with D perhaps matching TRBD1 (6 bases). The CDR3 totals 16 residues. Trimming stripped 9 bases from V and 2 bases from J, with 22 bases between. Germline CDR1 is LNHDA and CDR2 is SQIVND (reference sequence). CDR3 DNA sequence: TGTGCCAGCCAACTCACCCAGGGGAACGGGAACTATGGCTACACCTTC. This sequence encodes CASQLTQGNGNYGYTF.

The count of this clone is one. The V gene is TRBV2, the J gene TRBJ1-4; D remains ambiguous. The germline V and J ends were trimmed by 11 bases and 4 bases, with 20 bases remaining between them. Germline V gene data show CDR1 as SNHLY and CDR2 as FYNNEI. CDR3 length: 15 residues. In DNA, the CDR3 is TGTGCCTCCAAGGCTCTAACAGTGGGTAATGAAAAACTGTTTTTT. Translated, it gives CASKALTVGNEKLFF.

This clone was detected only a few times. This rearrangement joins TRBV5-6 to TRBJ2-1; a weak D match, TRBD1 (6 bases). CDR3 length equals 11 residues. The germline V gene encodes CDR1 SGHDT and CDR2 YYEEEE. V lost 4 bases and J 13 bases, leaving 12 bases between the germline ends. The CDR3: CASSTGQIQFF. CDR3 in DNA: TGTGCCAGCAGCACCGGACAGATTCAGTTCTTC. Based on the CDR3 plus reference TRBV5-6 and TRBJ2-1, the full variable domain is DAGVTQSPTHLIKTRGQQVTLRCSPKSGHDTVSWYQQALGQGPQFIFQYYEEEERQRGNFPDRFSGHQFPNYSSELNVNALLLGDSALYLCASSTGQIQFFGPGTRLTVL.

The chain links TRBV5-1 to TRBJ2-1, with D unresolved. Germline V gene data show CDR1 as SGHRS and CDR2 as YFSETQ. Trimming took off 2 bases at V and 7 bases at J, with 4 bases between the two ends. This CDR3 is 11 amino acids long. CDR3 in DNA: TGCGCCAGCAGCTTAGAAAATGAGCAGTTCTTC. It specifies CASSLENEQFF.

The genes are TRBV7-2 and TRBJ1-1, with 7 bases aligning to TRBD1. The CDR3 is made up of 14 amino acids. In germline, CDR1 is SGHTA, CDR2 FQGNSA. Trimming removed 6 bases from V and 11 bases from J; junction bases left unmatched: 15. The CDR3 DNA is TGTGCCAGCAGTCAGGACGGACAGGCTTATCCGGCTTTCTTT. Translation gives CASSQDGQAYPAFF.

The chain's CDR3 is CASDRGDRPRTSTDTQYF. DNA for the CDR3: TGCGCCAGCGATCGAGGGGACAGGCCTAGGACTAGCACAGATACGCAGTATTTT. The chain has TRBV5-1 and TRBJ2-3; 8 nucleotides align to TRBD1. The CDR3 runs 18 residues. The V gene's germline CDR1 is SGHRS and CDR2 YFSETQ. V trimming: 7 bases; J trimming: 0 bases; junction bases outside the gene matches: 16.

The chain couples TRBV10-3 to TRBJ1-2; a possible D gene is TRBD1 (5 bases). The CDR3 is 15 amino acids. V was trimmed by 3 bases and J by 0 bases, leaving 11 bases between them. Germline-derived CDR1 and CDR2 are ENHRY and SYGVKD. The CDR3 bases are TGTGCCATCAGTGAAGGTCGGGGGGCTAACTATGGCTACACCTTC. Amino acids: CAISEGRGANYGYTF.

The V gene is TRBV15, the J gene TRBJ2-7; tentatively, D is TRBD1 (6 bases). The CDR3 covers 15 residues. Trimming removed 0 bases at V and 2 bases at J, with 11 bases between. Germline V gene lookup returns CDR1 LNHNV and CDR2 YYDKDF (reference sequence). CDR3 coding DNA: TGTGCCACCAGCAGAGACACAGGGAAACCCTACGAGCAGTACTTC. Translated, it gives CATSRDTGKPYEQYF.

CDR3 sequence: CASSSTGSYEQYF. CDR3 nucleotide sequence: TGTGCCAGCTCATCTACAGGGTCCTACGAGCAGTACTTC. J is TRBJ2-7 and V is TRBV18; possible D gene TRBD1, 6 bases. CDR3 length: 13 amino acids. V gave up 5 bases and J gave up 1 base, with 9 bases separating them. CDR1 is KGHSH and CDR2 is LQKENI in the germline V gene.

This clone was detected once. The V gene is TRBV6-6, the J gene TRBJ1-1, with TRBD1 identical over 8 bases. The CDR3 has 12 residues. The junction had 4 bases not matched to a gene; V was cut back by 7 bases and J by 6 bases. From germline, CDR1 is MNHNY and CDR2 SVGAGI (reference sequence). Written as DNA, the CDR3 is TGTGCCAGCACCCGGACAGGGCCTGAAGCTTTCTTT. Translation gives CASTRTGPEAFF.

The chain combines TRBV6-5 with TRBJ1-5; D is ambiguous. V lost 2 bases and J 4 bases, leaving 9 bases between the germline ends. Germline loops: CDR1 MNHEY, CDR2 SVGAGI. This CDR3 region has 14 residues. The CDR3 bases are TGTGCCAGCAGTTACGCTATAGGGAATCAGCCCCAGCATTTT. Its translation is CASSYAIGNQPQHF.

This sequence joins TRBV9 and TRBJ1-3; D is ambiguous. The V gene's germline CDR1 is SGDLS and CDR2 YYNGEE. There are 13 residues in the CDR3. V was pared by 7 bases and J by 0 bases, with 8 bases between. This CDR3 reads CASGTNSGNTIYF. The DNA for the CDR3 is TGTGCCAGCGGCACCAACTCTGGAAACACCATATATTTT. The entire variable domain, with the rest obtained from reference TRBV9 and TRBJ1-3, is as follows: DSGVTQTPKHLITATGQRVTLRCSPRSGDLSVYWYQQSLDQGLQFLIQYYNGEERAKGNILERFSAQQFPDLHSELNLSSLELGDSALYFCASGTNSGNTIYFGEGSWLTVV.

The chain employs TRBV7-9 and TRBJ2-7; D possibly corresponds to TRBD2 (6 bases). CDR3 size: 14 residues. The germline V and J ends were trimmed by 0 bases and 1 base, with 7 bases remaining between them. Germline lookup yields CDR1 SEHNR and CDR2 FQNEAQ (reference sequence). The chain's CDR3 is CASSLARGSYEQYF. CDR3 sequence (DNA): TGTGCCAGCAGCTTAGCTCGGGGGTCCTACGAGCAGTACTTC.

The chain employs TRBV19 and TRBJ1-3; D gene ambiguous. The length of the CDR3 is 15 residues. Germline assignment: CDR1 LNHDA and CDR2 SQIVND (reference sequence). V gave up 5 bases and J gave up 2 bases, with 13 bases separating them. The CDR3 sequence: CASSVGTGTGNTIYF. Here the CDR3 DNA reads TGTGCCAGTAGTGTCGGCACGGGGACTGGAAACACCATATATTTT.

The genes are TRBV7-6 and TRBJ1-1, with 7 bases that match TRBD1. Trimming took 5 bases from V and 4 from J; bases not matched to a gene: 7. From germline, CDR1 is SGHVS and CDR2 FNYEAQ. CDR3 size: 14 residues. Here the CDR3 reads CASSGRQGTTEAFF. The CDR3 region has the DNA TGTGCCAGCAGCGGTCGACAGGGAACCACTGAAGCTTTCTTT.

This clone was detected once. The chain has TRBV14 and TRBJ2-3, with a tentative D call TRBD2 (5 bases). Germline lookup yields CDR1 SGHDN and CDR2 FVKESK. CDR3 length: 15 residues. The ends were cut back, 0 bases at V and 5 bases at J, with 12 bases in the middle. CDR3 protein: CASSQDILDKDTQYF. CDR3 nucleotides: TGTGCCAGCAGCCAAGATATACTAGATAAAGATACGCAGTATTTT. The variable domain in full, with the rest retrieved from reference TRBV14 and TRBJ2-3, is EAGVTQFPSHSVIEKGQTVTLRCDPISGHDNLYWYRRVMGKEIKFLLHFVKESKQDESGMPNNRFLAERTGGTYSTLKVQPAELEDSGVYFCASSQDILDKDTQYFGPGTRLTVL.

V and J are TRBV2 and TRBJ1-5; D gene ambiguous. Germline V gene data show CDR1 as SNHLY and CDR2 as FYNNEI. This CDR3 comprises 13 residues. Trimming cost V 7 bases and J 5 bases, with 12 bases left between them. The DNA of the CDR3 is TGTGCCAGCACCTTGGGGATCGATCAGCCCCAGCATTTT. Its translation: CASTLGIDQPQHF.

V usage is TRBV19 and J usage is TRBJ2-5; TRBD1 might be the D (5 bases). Germline CDR1 and CDR2: LNHDA and SQIVND (reference sequence). Trimming left V 2 bases short and J 1 base short, with 8 bases between. The CDR3 extends over 14 amino acids. The CDR3 DNA follows: TGTGCCAGTAGTATATCGGACATCCAAGAGACCCAGTACTTC. This translates into CASSISDIQETQYF.

The J gene is TRBJ1-5, the V gene TRBV6-4; D possibly corresponds to TRBD1 (6 bases). The CDR3 is made up of 17 amino acids. Trimming took 7 bases from V and 1 from J, leaving 20 bases between them. From germline, CDR1 is MRHNA and CDR2 SNTAGT. This CDR3 reads CASTLGKQGSSNQPQHF. CDR3 in DNA: TGTGCCAGCACCCTGGGGAAACAGGGTAGCAGCAATCAGCCCCAGCATTTT.

In its sample, this clone was seen a few times. This rearrangement joins TRBV5-6 to TRBJ1-1, with a weak D call TRBD1 (6 bases). In germline, CDR1 is SGHDT, CDR2 YYEEEE. V was pared by 4 bases and J by 11 bases, with 15 bases between. CDR3 size: 12 residues. Here the CDR3 reads CASSTAGAGAFF. In DNA, the CDR3 is TGTGCCAGCAGCACCGCGGGGGCAGGGGCTTTCTTT.

The V and J genes are TRBV10-2 and TRBJ1-1, with D hard to call. The CDR3 consists of 12 residues. V was shortened by 6 bases and J by 2 bases, with 7 bases between the two germline ends. In germline, CDR1 is WSHSY, CDR2 SAAADI. The CDR3 sequence is CASRLGNTEAFF. In DNA, the CDR3 is TGCGCCAGCAGACTAGGAAACACTGAAGCTTTCTTT.

This chain joins TRBV10-3 and TRBJ2-1, with 12 positions matching TRBD2. The CDR3 spans 18 residues. V dropped 4 bases and J dropped 6; count of bases not matched to a gene: 13. CDR1 and CDR2 from the germline V gene are ENHRY and SYGVKD. In DNA, the CDR3 is TGTGCCATCAGTGGGTCCTACGGCCTAGCGGGGGGGCCCAATGAGCAGTTCTTC. Its protein product is CAISGSYGLAGGPNEQFF.

The V gene is TRBV4-1, the J gene TRBJ1-4, with a weak D call TRBD1 (6 bases). V was shortened by 0 bases and J by 3 bases, with 11 bases between the two germline ends. The CDR3 consists of 16 residues. CDR1 and CDR2 (germline): MGHRA, YSYEKL. As DNA, the CDR3 is TGCGCCAGCAGCCAAGAACAGGGTTTTGCTAATGAAAAACTGTTTTTT. Protein sequence: CASSQEQGFANEKLFF.

The rearrangement links TRBV15 to TRBJ2-3; 13 bases are shared with TRBD2. CDR3 length: 18 amino acids. J gave up 2 bases and V 0 bases, and 5 bases lay outside the gene matches. The germline V gene has CDR1 LNHNV and CDR2 YYDKDF (reference sequence). The CDR3 bases are TGTGCCACCAGCAGAGATTACGGACTAGCGGGGGACACAGATACGCAGTATTTT. Its translation: CATSRDYGLAGDTDTQYF. Full variable domain (missing parts from reference TRBV15 and TRBJ2-3): DAMVIQNPRYQVTQFGKPVTLSCSQTLNHNVMYWYQQKSSQAPKLLFHYYDKDFNNEADTPDNFQSRRPNTSFCFLDIRSPGLGDTAMYLCATSRDYGLAGDTDTQYFGPGTRLTVL.